The entry below describes one T cell receptor (beta chain). The PBMCs were taken from under 12 ml of fresh peripheral blood. This entry belongs to a study of T cells in Graves' hyperthyroidism and ophthalmopathy. RNA transcripts served as the template for amplifying TCR beta CDR3 regions. During a first-round RT-PCR of the TCR CDR3, the HTBI primer set was used. MiXCR was run by TCRdb on the multiplex PCR reads, yielding one entry per CDR3 protein. Here the sample spans over 400,000 distinct CDR3 sequences, roughly 23% being singletons. This sequence was found in a woman in her seventies with Graves' ophthalmopathy. Specimen: blood.

The CDR3 loop reads CSVLLAADNEQFF. CDR3 DNA sequence: TGCAGTGTATTACTAGCGGCAGACAATGAGCAGTTCTTC. The chain has TRBV20-1 and TRBJ2-1; 8 nucleotides align to TRBD2. CDR3 length equals 13 residues. Trimming took 7 bases from V and 5 from J; bases not matched to a gene: 7. CDR1 and CDR2 (germline): DFQATT, SNEGSKA (reference sequence).